These 3 T cell receptor beta chains originate from one sample sequenced in a study of cytomegalovirus exposure and HLA in healthy donors. Use of 60 Vbeta and 13 Jbeta primers characterized the PCR. The repertoire was sequenced with immunoSEQ multiplex PCR; TCRdb's copy has only in-frame clones and lacks some. The sample contains some 200,000 clones, more than 65% of which appear only once. Sample: PBMCs. These receptors were collected from a man aged 45 to 65 in good health and CMV-seronegative.

V is TRBV7-2 and J is TRBJ2-2; a possible D gene is TRBD1 (6 bases). The V and J ends lost 6 bases and 1 base respectively, with 9 bases between them. CDR3 size: 14 residues. Germline V gives CDR1 SGHTA, CDR2 FQGNSA. The CDR3 DNA sequence: TGTGCCAGCAGTTGGACAGAGAACACCGGGGAGCTGTTTTTT. Its translation is CASSWTENTGELFF.

Note on this clone: An end of the junction differs from the germline gene, which may be a read error. The chain is built from TRBV6-5 and TRBJ1-5, with a tentative D call TRBD1 (5 bases). CDR3 size: 13 residues. Germline-derived CDR1 and CDR2 are MNHEY and SVGAGI. The CDR3 DNA follows: TGTGCCAGCAGTCAACCGAGCGGGGGGGACCTTGTATTT. Its translation is CASSQPSGGDLVF.

The chain links TRBV9 to TRBJ1-6; TRBD1 aligns across 8 bases. Looked up from germline, CDR1 is SGDLS and CDR2 is YYNGEE. The CDR3 length is 16 residues. V lost 0 bases, J lost 7 bases, and 6 bases stayed unmatched. The CDR3 DNA reads as TGTGCCAGCAGCGTAGGGACAGGGAGTGGCAATTCACCCCTCCACTTT. The encoded protein is CASSVGTGSGNSPLHF. Filled out from reference TRBV9 and TRBJ1-6, the complete variable domain reads DSGVTQTPKHLITATGQRVTLRCSPRSGDLSVYWYQQSLDQGLQFLIQYYNGEERAKGNILERFSAQQFPDLHSELNLSSLELGDSALYFCASSVGTGSGNSPLHFGNGTRLTVT.